Following are 17 T cell receptor beta chains from one sample sequenced in a study of STAT3 mutations in large granular lymphocyte leukemia. Study results and caveats: Every T-LGLL patient had at least one immunodominant TCRbeta clonotype.

Sequencing was performed with immunoSEQ multiplex PCR; in TCRdb, only in-frame clones are kept and a portion is missing. The sample has about 10,000 clones, around 90% seen once. Antigen specificity for these receptors is unknown. The sequenced material came from peripheral blood mononuclear cells. The receptors were sampled from a man aged 60 to 69 with T-cell large granular lymphocyte leukemia. Some clones in this sample may be carry-over from other donors' samples.

The rearrangement joins TRBV18 to TRBJ2-1; no definite D call. V lost 6 bases, J lost 9 bases, and 15 bases lay in between. The V gene's germline CDR1 is KGHSH and CDR2 LQKENI. This CDR3 comprises 13 residues. The CDR3 coding sequence is TGTGCCAGCTCGGCCGATTTACTTAGTGAGCAGTTCTTC. It translates to CASSADLLSEQFF.

The count of this clone is one. V and J are TRBV4-3 and TRBJ2-7, with 10 bases matching TRBD1. The CDR3 loop spans 17 amino acids. The germline V gene has CDR1 LGHNA and CDR2 YSLEER. Trimming at V came to 0 bases and at J to 4 bases, leaving 9 bases not matched to a gene. CDR3 in DNA: TGCGCCAGCAGCCAAGAATACGGGTCGGGACAGGGGTACGAGCAGTACTTC. It is translated as CASSQEYGSGQGYEQYF.

The J gene is TRBJ2-3, the V gene TRBV5-1; TRBD2 aligns across 11 bases. Germline loops: CDR1 SGHRS, CDR2 YFSETQ. The CDR3 has 15 residues. The J segment lost 5 bases and the V segment lost 3 bases, leaving 5 bases of the junction unmatched. CDR3 region: CASSSGTSGLDTQYF. DNA of the CDR3: TGCGCCAGCAGCTCCGGGACTAGCGGTCTAGATACGCAGTATTTT.

This chain connects TRBV29-1 to TRBJ1-1; possible D gene TRBD1, 6 bases. The CDR3 runs to 13 residues. V lost 7 bases and J lost 0, with 12 bases in between. Germline V lookup: CDR1 SQVTM, CDR2 ANQGSEA. The CDR3, as DNA: TGCAGCGCCGAGACAGGAATGAACACTGAAGCTTTCTTT. Encoded protein: CSAETGMNTEAFF.

The genes are TRBV5-1 and TRBJ2-5, with D uncertain. The CDR3 length is 14 residues. Germline V gene lookup returns CDR1 SGHRS and CDR2 YFSETQ. Trimming left V 3 bases short and J 1 base short, with 10 bases between. Here the CDR3 DNA reads TGCGCCAGCAGCTCGAAGGGCCCCCAAGAGACCCAGTACTTC. This translates into CASSSKGPQETQYF.

CDR3 DNA sequence: TGTGCCAGCAGCTCTCGGACAGTCGGAGAGACCCAGTACTTC. Protein sequence: CASSSRTVGETQYF. The chain uses TRBV5-4 and TRBJ2-5; D is perhaps TRBD1 (6 bases). CDR1 is SGHNT, CDR2 YYREEE, per germline (reference sequence). This CDR3 comprises 14 residues. The V end lost 3 bases, the J end lost 4 bases, and 13 bases lay between the germline ends.

The J gene is TRBJ2-3, the V gene TRBV5-1, with D perhaps TRBD1 (5 bases). Per the germline V gene, CDR1 is SGHRS and CDR2 is YFSETQ. Trimming removed 1 base at V and 6 bases at J, with 9 bases between. This CDR3 is built from 13 residues. The CDR3 loop is CASSLPGIDTQYF. CDR3 coding DNA: TGCGCCAGCAGCTTGCCAGGGATTGATACGCAGTATTTT. The variable domain in full, with the rest retrieved from reference TRBV5-1 and TRBJ2-3, is KAGVTQTPRYLIKTRGQQVTLSCSPISGHRSVSWYQQTPGQGLQFLFEYFSETQRNKGNFPGRFSGRQFSNSRSEMNVSTLELGDSALYLCASSLPGIDTQYFGPGTRLTVL.

This clone appeared once. CDR3 region: CASSLRAGPYEQYF. CDR3 DNA sequence: TGTGCCAGCAGCTTAAGAGCTGGGCCCTACGAGCAGTACTTC. V usage is TRBV5-4 and J usage is TRBJ2-7; D gene uncertain. Per germline, CDR1 SGHNT and CDR2 YYREEE (reference sequence). The CDR3 extends over 14 amino acids. V was cut by 2 bases and J by 2 bases, with 11 bases left in between.

The chain links TRBV18 to TRBJ1-6; 7 bases agree with TRBD1. Germline V gene lookup returns CDR1 KGHSH and CDR2 LQKENI. This CDR3 contains 16 residues. With 3 bases clipped from V and 8 bases from J, the junction kept 10 bases outside the gene matches. The CDR3 here is CASSPLPWDSYSPLHF. CDR3 nucleotide sequence: TGTGCCAGCTCACCCCTCCCATGGGACAGCTATTCACCCCTCCACTTT.

This clone was observed a single time. The chain carries TRBV4-3 and TRBJ1-4; D is uncertain. The CDR3 length is 16 residues. Germline-derived CDR1 and CDR2 are LGHNA and YSLEER. The germline V and J ends were trimmed by 3 bases and 3 bases, with 14 bases remaining between them. Written as DNA, the CDR3 is TGCGCCAGCAGCCAGGGTTCGGGGAACGCTAATGAAAAACTGTTTTTT. It specifies CASSQGSGNANEKLFF.

V gene TRBV7-2 combines with J gene TRBJ2-7, with D perhaps matching TRBD1 (6 bases). V was trimmed by 2 bases and J by 1 base, leaving 12 bases between them. There are 15 residues in the CDR3. The germline V gene encodes CDR1 SGHTA and CDR2 FQGNSA. The CDR3 coding sequence is TGTGCCAGCAGCTTAAGTGGGCAGGGGTCCTACGAGCAGTACTTC. Translating it yields CASSLSGQGSYEQYF.

The chain couples TRBV5-6 to TRBJ2-3; 8 bases are shared with TRBD1. After removal of 5 bases from V and 0 bases from J, the junction contained 8 bases not matched to a gene. Germline CDR1 SGHDT, CDR2 YYEEEE. The CDR3 spans 16 residues. CDR3 nucleotide sequence: TGTGCCAGCAGTCAGGACAGGGACGCTAGCACAGATACGCAGTATTTT. Translating it yields CASSQDRDASTDTQYF.

CDR3 amino acids: CASSLGTGGTGELFF. The CDR3 nucleotides are TGTGCCAGCAGCTTGGGGACAGGAGGGACCGGGGAGCTGTTTTTT. The V gene is TRBV5-4, the J gene TRBJ2-2; D perhaps matches TRBD1 (7 bases). This CDR3 has 15 residues. Trimming shortened V by 0 bases and J by 5 bases, and 11 bases separated the two germline ends. Germline lookup yields CDR1 SGHNT and CDR2 YYREEE (reference sequence).

The CDR3 here is CASSLRTGAPPPYEQYF. The DNA of the CDR3 is TGTGCCAGCAGTTTAAGGACAGGGGCCCCACCCCCCTACGAGCAGTACTTC. The chain is built from TRBV27 and TRBJ2-7; 9 nucleotides agree with TRBD1. Germline V gene data show CDR1 as MNHEY and CDR2 as SMNVEV (reference sequence). This CDR3 is 17 amino acids long. The V gene end was trimmed by 2 bases and the J gene end by 2 bases; junction bases not matched to a gene: 10.

The chain is built from TRBV4-3 and TRBJ2-7; D might be TRBD1 (6 bases). The germline V gene has CDR1 LGHNA and CDR2 YSLEER. The CDR3 is 17 residues long. The V end was cut by 10 bases, the J end by 2 bases, with 27 bases between. The CDR3 region has the DNA TGCGCCACCTGGGGGCGCAGAAGGGTAATGCCTCCCTACGAGCAGTACTTC. Its protein product is CATWGRRRVMPPYEQYF.

The CDR3 nucleotides read TGTGCCAGCTCCCCCGGGACTACTTCCTACGAGCAGTACTTC. It encodes CASSPGTTSYEQYF. The rearrangement links TRBV18 to TRBJ2-7; 7 positions agree with TRBD2. Looked up from germline, CDR1 is KGHSH and CDR2 is LQKENI. This CDR3 has 14 amino acids. V shed 6 bases and J 1 base; nucleotides not matched to a gene: 6.

The chain employs TRBV12-5 and TRBJ2-1, with 8 bases that match TRBD2. There are 16 residues in the CDR3. Germline trimming cut 5 bases from V and 4 bases from J; bases unmatched to any gene: 10. The V gene's germline CDR1 is LGHNT and CDR2 FRNRAP. CDR3 bases: TGTGCTAGTGGTACTCGGGGTAGCGGGACTTACAATGAGCAGTTCTTC. Translation: CASGTRGSGTYNEQFF.